This TCR beta chain was sequenced during a study of beta chain features in type 1 diabetes. Study context: The examined sorted cells totaled around 100 million across samples.

General study points: Significant though moderate, a shortening of TCRB CDR3s appeared in all four CD4+ subsets of Type 1 diabetes patients. Unsettled here was the matter of whether HLA type influences TCRB rearrangement.

For this clone: Its antigen remains unknown.

V dropped 5 bases and J dropped 3 bases, with 11 bases sitting between them. Germline V gene data show CDR1 as SGHTA and CDR2 as FQGNSA. The CDR3 runs to 14 residues. Expressed TCRB transcripts were sequenced because the entire RNA isolate underwent reverse transcription. TCRdb's copy holds only in-frame clones and misses some; the assay was immunoSEQ multiplex PCR. The sample yields hundreds of thousands of clones, 13% seen once. Cells sorted by CD45RO/CCR7/CD25/CD127/CD95/CD27 comprised CD4+ naive, central memory, regulatory and stem cell-like memory cells. The chain recombines TRBV7-2 with TRBJ1-5; TRBD1 might be the D (5 bases). The receptor's source is a man between 18 and 29 years old with type 1 diabetes. Sequences were obtained from naive CD4+ T cells from blood. Here the CDR3 DNA reads TGTGCCAGCAGCACGGGGACGGCCAATCAGCCCCAGCATTTT. This sequence encodes CASSTGTANQPQHF.